The present entry profiles one T cell receptor (beta chain) with its context. Its target is not known. The data stem from a study of CD8+CD57+ T cells in acquired aplastic anemia. About the study: On average, sorted CD4+ and CD8+ cells gave about 3.1 ug of DNA. Healthy donors averaged about 9.8 million reads for CD4+ cells.

Findings and limits, study-wide: Shared by patients and controls, just under 30 CD8+ CDR3s were abundant in patients. Patients versus controls showed no significant CD8+ Simpson's diversity difference.

Genomic DNA served as template for TCR beta VDJ and CDR3 profiling. TCRdb re-analysed the reads in MiXCR, keeping a single row per CDR3 protein. The data show approximately 99,000 distinct CDR3 sequences, around 49% seen once. This clonotype was sampled from a human donor in good health, serving as a control. The sequencing sample was made of sorted CD4+, CD8+, or CD8+CD57+ T cells (not recorded which) from PBMCs.

The CDR3 loop reads CATSREGARVNQPQHF. DNA of the CDR3: TGTGCCACCAGCAGAGAGGGGGCCCGGGTAAATCAGCCCCAGCATTTT. The J gene is TRBJ1-5, the V gene TRBV15; D is perhaps TRBD1 (6 bases). CDR1 and CDR2 (germline): LNHNV, YYDKDF (reference sequence). Trimming took off 0 bases at V and 4 bases at J, with 13 bases between the two ends. The CDR3 contains 16 residues.